This T cell receptor beta chain was identified in a study of early T cells in non-severe SARS-CoV-2 infection listed by TCRdb under 2021. Notes on the research overall: Bulk RNA from unsorted whole blood was used for TCR sequencing, so alpha and beta chains could not be paired.

Library prep was done by 5' RACE. The sequencer was a NextSeq 500. The TCR library protocol attached unique molecular identifiers to individual cDNA molecules to correct for sequencing error and PCR bias. Sequencing covered both TCR alpha and beta chains, and within each sample the abundances of alpha and beta sequences were tightly co-correlated. In the paper's pipeline: V gene, J gene and CDR3 annotation of TCR sequences was performed with Decombinator V4. TCRs were defined as expanded if a significant change between any two time points was detected under a Poisson model with p below 0.0001. TCR abundances were normalised to the total number of TCRs sequenced in each sample and reported as counts per million. VDJdb, accessed on 1 November 2021, was searched for TCRs annotated for CMV, EBV and SARS-CoV-2, and TCRs annotated for more than one antigen were excluded. The public reads were quality trimmed at Q25 with fastp and then assembled into clones with MiXCR by TCRdb, keeping productive beta chains. Here each entry gathers all rows of one CDR3 protein and keeps the most common genes and DNA. The V and J calls follow TCRdb's processing rather than the paper's. Recorded for this sample are roughly 57,000 distinct CDR3 sequences; less than 15% of them occurred a single time. Around a tenth of the sample is held by the ten biggest clonotypes.

The paper's findings and limits, for the study overall: VDJdb matching was skewed toward anti-spike CD8 responses, so virus-specific expansions were likely underestimated and private and CD4 specificities were missed.

As concerns this clonotype: This clone's antigen is unknown. An end of the junction differs from the germline gene, which may be a read error.

This was a case-control study nested in a cohort of healthcare workers in London, UK, who had nasopharyngeal swab PCR tests and blood samples taken every week. Healthcare workers were enrolled in the week of the UK lockdown, from 23 to 31 March 2020, and were followed every week for up to roughly 16 weeks. The source of this sequence is an adult who was a healthcare worker with PCR-confirmed SARS-CoV-2 infection or an uninfected control (not recorded which). The sample here was whole blood, taken at baseline.

The DNA sequence is TGCAGTGCTCCACGGGACACCGAAGCTTTCTTT. This yields the protein CSAPRDTEAFF. In this chain, TRBV20-1 is recombined with TRBJ1-1; TRBD1 is a weak D gene call, 6 bases matching. From the germline V gene (reference sequence), CDR1 is DFQATT and CDR2 is SNEGSKA. From cysteine to phenylalanine, the CDR3 is 11 amino acids long. The DNA shown is the 33-base CDR3, in frame from base 1.